This entry lists 29 T cell receptor beta chains sequenced from one sample in a study of T cell responses to AZD1222 COVID-19 vaccine. TCRdb's copy holds only in-frame clones and misses some; the assay was immunoSEQ multiplex PCR. The table shows approximately 90,000 clones, with around 87% occurring only once. The sample in question was peripheral blood, obtained on day 0 of AZD1222 vaccination. Receptors were obtained from an adult in good health.

This clone was counted once. This chain uses TRBV4-3 with TRBJ1-2, with 8 nucleotides matching TRBD1. Germline V gives CDR1 LGHNA, CDR2 YSLEER. The junction had 4 bases not matched to a gene; V was cut back by 1 base and J by 0 bases. The length of the CDR3 is 16 residues. The CDR3 sequence is CASSQATQGANYGYTF. The CDR3, as DNA: TGCGCCAGCAGCCAAGCGACACAGGGGGCTAACTATGGCTACACCTTC.

The chain has TRBV6-5 and TRBJ2-7; D remains ambiguous. The CDR3 runs 10 residues. CDR1 and CDR2 from the germline V gene are MNHEY and SVGAGI. The CDR3 bases are TGTGCTTCGGCAGCCTACGAGCAGTACTTC. It is translated as CASAAYEQYF.

The chain carries TRBV19 and TRBJ2-7; weak D call: TRBD1 (5 bases). The germline V gene encodes CDR1 LNHDA and CDR2 SQIVND (reference sequence). Deletions cut 9 bases from V and 0 bases from J, with 18 bases between. There are 15 residues in the CDR3. The CDR3 here is CASRPRVGISYEQYF. The CDR3 nucleotides are TGTGCCAGCAGGCCCAGGGTAGGGATCTCCTACGAGCAGTACTTC.

This chain connects TRBV25-1 to TRBJ1-1; 7 bases line up with TRBD1. Germline CDR1 and CDR2: MGHDK and SYGVNS. Trimming removed 3 bases from V and 0 bases from J; junction bases left unmatched: 4. The CDR3 spans 15 residues. CDR3: CASSDQTGMNTEAFF. In DNA, the CDR3 is TGTGCCAGCAGTGACCAGACAGGGATGAACACTGAAGCTTTCTTT.

This chain uses TRBV9 with TRBJ2-2; D may be TRBD1 or TRBD2 (6 bases each). Germline loops: CDR1 SGDLS, CDR2 YYNGEE. The germline V and J ends were trimmed by 2 bases and 3 bases, with 14 bases remaining between them. The length of the CDR3 is 16 residues. The CDR3, as DNA: TGTGCCAGCAGCGTTGGCGGAGGGACACACACCGGGGAGCTGTTTTTT. Its translation is CASSVGGGTHTGELFF. Using reference TRBV9 and TRBJ2-2 for the parts outside the CDR3, the full variable domain is DSGVTQTPKHLITATGQRVTLRCSPRSGDLSVYWYQQSLDQGLQFLIQYYNGEERAKGNILERFSAQQFPDLHSELNLSSLELGDSALYFCASSVGGGTHTGELFFGEGSRLTVL.

This clone was observed once. The chain uses TRBV10-3 and TRBJ1-2; D is unresolved. There are 13 residues in the CDR3. Germline V CDR1 and CDR2: ENHRY, SYGVKD. The ends were cut back, 2 bases at V and 0 bases at J, with 4 bases in the middle. CDR3 coding DNA: TGTGCCATCAGTGAGGCACCTAACTATGGCTACACCTTC. This translates into CAISEAPNYGYTF.

The chain couples TRBV6-5 to TRBJ2-4; 7 nucleotides line up with TRBD1. From germline, CDR1 is MNHEY and CDR2 SVGAGI. This CDR3 has 13 residues. Trimming removed 8 bases from V and 8 bases from J; junction bases left unmatched: 9. This CDR3 is CASEDRVVDIQYF. The CDR3 DNA reads TGTGCCAGCGAAGACAGGGTTGTAGACATTCAGTACTTC.

The V and J genes are TRBV20-1 and TRBJ1-5; no clear D gene. The CDR3 loop spans 15 amino acids. Trimming removed 3 bases at V and 0 bases at J, with 12 bases between. The germline V gene has CDR1 DFQATT and CDR2 SNEGSKA (reference sequence). DNA of the CDR3: TGCAGTGCTAGTGAGATTGGTGGTAGCAATCAGCCCCAGCATTTT. Translated, it gives CSASEIGGSNQPQHF.

CDR3 sequence: CASSPQSLDIQYF. The CDR3 bases are TGCGCCAGCAGCCCTCAAAGTCTGGACATTCAGTACTTC. V usage is TRBV4-1 and J usage is TRBJ2-4; unclear D gene. CDR1 is MGHRA, CDR2 YSYEKL, per germline. This CDR3 contains 13 residues. Trimming took off 4 bases at V and 8 bases at J, with 12 bases between the two ends.

J is TRBJ1-2 and V is TRBV6-5; TRBD1 is a possible D gene (6 bases). The V gene lost 5 bases and the J gene lost 7 bases, with 14 bases spanning the gap. The CDR3 runs 13 residues. Germline V gene lookup returns CDR1 MNHEY and CDR2 SVGAGI. CDR3 in amino acids: CASSTLDRLGYTF. CDR3 DNA sequence: TGTGCCAGCAGTACCCTGGACAGACTTGGCTACACCTTC.

The rearrangement links TRBV7-9 to TRBJ1-6, with TRBD1 identical over 7 bases. Germline values: CDR1 SEHNR, CDR2 FQNEAQ (reference sequence). The trim removed 3 bases at V and 10 bases at J, leaving 6 bases unmatched. This CDR3 comprises 14 residues. CDR3 residues: CASSFEGAGSPLHF. DNA for the CDR3: TGTGCCAGCAGCTTCGAGGGGGCAGGCTCACCCCTCCACTTT.

The chain employs TRBV19 and TRBJ1-1; 7 nucleotides align to TRBD1. The CDR3 runs 14 residues. V shed 3 bases, J shed 5 bases, and the junction held 6 bases outside the gene matches. Germline V gene data show CDR1 as LNHDA and CDR2 as SQIVND (reference sequence). The CDR3 spells CASSIDRDGTEAFF. CDR3 DNA sequence: TGTGCCAGTAGTATCGACAGGGATGGGACTGAAGCTTTCTTT.

This clone was counted a few times. CDR3 sequence: CASSYPPGENGSPLHF. DNA for the CDR3: TGTGCCAGCAGTTACCCCCCAGGGGAAAATGGTTCACCCCTCCACTTT. The V call is TRBV27, the J call TRBJ1-6, with D perhaps matching TRBD1 (6 bases). This CDR3 is built from 16 residues. Per the germline V gene, CDR1 is MNHEY and CDR2 is SMNVEV (reference sequence). Trimming removed 4 bases at V and 9 bases at J, with 19 bases between.

This clone was detected only a few times. The V gene is TRBV6-1, the J gene TRBJ2-7, with 10 bases fitting TRBD2. Germline V CDR1 and CDR2: MNHNS, SASEGT. This CDR3 is built from 15 residues. V shed 0 bases, J shed 4 bases, and the junction held 3 bases outside the gene matches. Here the CDR3 DNA reads TGTGCCAGCAGTGAAGCTTTGGGACTAGCGTACGAGCAGTACTTC. This gives the protein CASSEALGLAYEQYF.

This clone was seen a single time. The V and J genes are TRBV5-7 and TRBJ1-6; D is unresolved. TRBV5-7 is treated as an ORF (open reading frame) with a function not yet certain. The length of the CDR3 is 12 residues. Trimming took off 3 bases at V and 10 bases at J, with 8 bases between the two ends. This chain's CDR3 is CASSYRASPLHF. The CDR3 DNA reads as TGTGCCAGCAGCTACCGGGCCTCACCCCTCCACTTT.

V is TRBV7-2 and J is TRBJ2-1; possibly TRBD2 for D (6 bases). CDR1 is SGHTA and CDR2 is FQGNSA in the germline V gene. The CDR3 is 14 amino acids. Trimming left V 5 bases short and J 7 bases short, with 15 bases between. CDR3 amino acids: CASSEMRGGNEQFF. The CDR3 DNA reads TGTGCCAGCAGCGAGATGAGGGGAGGAAATGAGCAGTTCTTC.

V gene TRBV4-1 combines with J gene TRBJ1-4; the D is unclear. The CDR3 loop spans 17 amino acids. Germline V gene data show CDR1 as MGHRA and CDR2 as YSYEKL. Trimming stripped 2 bases from V and 0 bases from J, with 13 bases between. The CDR3 sequence: CASSQMVDPATNEKLFF. As DNA, the CDR3 is TGCGCCAGCAGCCAAATGGTGGACCCAGCAACTAATGAAAAACTGTTTTTT.

This clone was seen only a few times. The rearrangement uses TRBV5-1 and TRBJ2-2; D is unclear. Germline CDR1 is SGHRS and CDR2 is YFSETQ. This CDR3 is built from 15 residues. V lost 7 bases, J lost 4 bases, and 17 bases lay in between. CDR3 region: CASVLVPAPTGELFF. The CDR3 region has the DNA TGCGCCAGCGTCCTCGTTCCGGCCCCCACCGGGGAGCTGTTTTTT.

The V gene is TRBV12-3 or TRBV12-4, the J gene TRBJ1-1; 8 bases match TRBD1. The CDR3 has 13 residues. The ends lost 4 bases at V and 5 bases at J; junction bases unmatched: 3. The CDR3 DNA follows: TGTGCCAGCAGTTCAGGGGGCGGAACTGAAGCTTTCTTT. It specifies CASSSGGGTEAFF.

This clone was detected only a few times. CDR3 coding DNA: TGTGCCATCAGTGATCGGATCCACGAGCAGTACTTC. This encodes CAISDRIHEQYF. The chain uses TRBV10-3 and TRBJ2-7; D ambiguous. The CDR3 covers 12 residues. V lost 3 bases to trimming and J lost 5 bases, with 8 bases between them. CDR1 is ENHRY and CDR2 is SYGVKD in the germline V gene.

The chain couples TRBV6-5 to TRBJ2-7; 9 nucleotides match TRBD1. Germline trimming cut 0 bases from V and 3 bases from J; bases unmatched to any gene: 3. The CDR3 length is 15 residues. In germline, CDR1 is MNHEY, CDR2 SVGAGI. The CDR3 region is CASSYSGGQGYEQYF. Written as DNA, the CDR3 is TGTGCCAGCAGTTACTCAGGGGGACAGGGCTACGAGCAGTACTTC.

This rearrangement joins TRBV7-3 to TRBJ1-1; the D is unclear. CDR3 length: 13 amino acids. V was trimmed by 3 bases and J by 5 bases, leaving 10 bases between them. The germline gives CDR1 SGHTA, CDR2 FQGTGA. CDR3 loop: CASSFGVSTEAFF. The CDR3 DNA is TGTGCCAGCAGCTTCGGGGTATCGACTGAAGCTTTCTTT.

This chain uses TRBV21-1 with TRBJ2-5; TRBD1, as called in the table, went unchecked against the DNA. TRBV21-1 is a listed pseudogene. CDR3 length: 16 residues. The CDR3 DNA follows: TGTGCCAGCAGCGGTAGAGACGGGACAGGGTCAGAGACCCAGTACTTC. Translated: CASSGRDGTGSETQYF.

The chain has TRBV9 and TRBJ1-4; D ambiguous. Trimming left V 5 bases short and J 8 bases short, with 10 bases between. CDR3 length: 12 amino acids. Germline V gene sequence: CDR1 SGDLS, CDR2 YYNGEE. CDR3 amino acids: CASSVLGEKLFF. CDR3 DNA sequence: TGTGCCAGCAGTGTCCTGGGGGAAAAACTGTTTTTT.

The chain joins TRBV19 to TRBJ2-5; D is unresolved. The V gene lost 5 bases and the J gene lost 5 bases, with 9 bases spanning the gap. In germline, CDR1 is LNHDA, CDR2 SQIVND (reference sequence). The CDR3 sequence is 12 residues long. The DNA for the CDR3 is TGTGCCAGTAGTGGTACCGGGGAGACCCAGTACTTC. Its translation is CASSGTGETQYF.

The chain combines TRBV19 with TRBJ1-5; 9 bases line up with TRBD1. Germline CDR1 is LNHDA and CDR2 is SQIVND (reference sequence). V was pared by 5 bases and J by 5 bases, with 4 bases of the junction left unmatched. This CDR3 spans 14 amino acids. The DNA for the CDR3 is TGTGCCAGTAGTGTCACAGGGGGCGATCAGCCCCAGCATTTT. Protein: CASSVTGGDQPQHF.

The chain carries TRBV5-8 and TRBJ2-1; D is unresolved. The germline V gene has CDR1 SGHTS and CDR2 YDEGEE. CDR3 length: 10 amino acids. The CDR3 DNA is TGTGGGAGCTCCTACAATGAGCAGTTCTTC. This codes for CGSSYNEQFF.

V usage is TRBV30 and J usage is TRBJ1-4; 9 bases match TRBD1. The CDR3 spans 15 residues. Germline values: CDR1 GTSNPN, CDR2 SVGIG (reference sequence). The junction had 8 bases not matched to a gene; V was cut back by 3 bases and J by 6 bases. DNA of the CDR3: TGTGCCTGGAGGCCGAGGACAGGGGTACATGAAAAACTGTTTTTT. Protein: CAWRPRTGVHEKLFF.

V gene TRBV11-2 combines with J gene TRBJ1-4, with no clear D. Germline CDR1 SGHAT, CDR2 FQNNGV. The CDR3 runs 15 residues. V was pared by 1 base and J by 4 bases, with 10 bases between. CDR3 amino acids: CASSLGHTDNEKLFF. Here the CDR3 DNA reads TGTGCCAGCAGCTTAGGCCACACAGATAATGAAAAACTGTTTTTT.